Shown below are 15 T cell receptor beta chains from a single sample sequenced in a study of blood T cell repertoires in COVID-19. This table comes from immunoSEQ multiplex PCR, and its TCRdb copy is limited to in-frame clones, with some not included. In the table there are under 300,000 clones, roughly 85% of which are singletons. Sequenced: peripheral blood. The source of these receptors is a human donor in a cohort sampled during active COVID-19.

V is TRBV6-6 and J is TRBJ2-5, with 13 bases that match TRBD2. V lost 6 bases, J lost 5 bases, and 6 bases stayed unmatched. CDR1 is MNHNY, CDR2 SVGAGI, per germline (reference sequence). The CDR3 covers 15 residues. This CDR3 reads CASRPRTSGSETQYF. The CDR3 DNA sequence: TGTGCCAGCAGGCCTAGGACTAGCGGGAGTGAGACCCAGTACTTC.

The chain has TRBV7-9 and TRBJ2-3; 7 nucleotides match TRBD2. V shed 2 bases and J 3 bases; nucleotides not matched to a gene: 5. CDR1 and CDR2 from the germline V gene are SEHNR and FQNEAQ (reference sequence). This CDR3 has 15 residues. This CDR3 is CASSLQSGMTDTQYF. The CDR3 nucleotides read TGTGCCAGCAGCTTACAGAGCGGGATGACAGATACGCAGTATTTT.

V gene TRBV27 combines with J gene TRBJ2-7, with TRBD1 matching 9 bases. This CDR3 is built from 14 residues. Trimming took 7 bases from V and 4 from J; bases not matched to a gene: 8. The germline CDR1 and CDR2 sequences are MNHEY and SMNVEV (reference sequence). The CDR3 DNA sequence: TGTGCCAGCACCCGGACAGGGGACCCTTACGAGCAGTACTTC. Its translation is CASTRTGDPYEQYF.

The rearrangement uses TRBV7-8 and TRBJ2-1; 9 positions agree with TRBD2. V lost 7 bases, J lost 8 bases, and 6 bases stayed unmatched. The CDR3 runs 13 residues. Germline CDR1 is SGHVS and CDR2 is FQNEAQ. CDR3 loop: CASTGLARYEQFF. DNA of the CDR3: TGTGCCAGCACTGGACTAGCGAGATATGAGCAGTTCTTC.

V usage is TRBV4-2 and J usage is TRBJ1-5, with D possibly TRBD1 on 5 matching bases. CDR3 length: 18 amino acids. The germline V and J ends were trimmed by 0 bases and 1 base, with 16 bases remaining between them. Per germline, CDR1 LGHNA and CDR2 YNFKEQ. The CDR3 DNA reads TGTGCCAGCAGCCAAGATTCGCGTGGGGCGATGAGCAATCAGCCCCAGCATTTT. Encoded protein: CASSQDSRGAMSNQPQHF.

The chain uses TRBV19 and TRBJ2-1; 14 bases match TRBD2. There are 15 residues in the CDR3. V trimming: 5 bases; J trimming: 10 bases; junction bases outside the gene matches: 7. The germline V gene has CDR1 LNHDA and CDR2 SQIVND (reference sequence). CDR3 coding DNA: TGTGCCAGTAGTCCCGTGGGACTAGCGGGAGCAGAGCAGTTCTTC. Translation: CASSPVGLAGAEQFF.

This sequence joins TRBV7-3 and TRBJ2-3, with 10 bases identical to TRBD2. Per germline, CDR1 SGHTA and CDR2 FQGTGA. The CDR3 loop spans 17 amino acids. V was clipped by 0 bases and J by 4 bases; unmatched bases: 7. The chain's CDR3 is CASSLTGSGRSPDTQYF. The CDR3 nucleotides are TGTGCCAGCAGCTTAACGGGTAGCGGGAGGTCCCCAGATACGCAGTATTTT.

The V call is TRBV10-3, the J call TRBJ2-5, with D tentatively TRBD2 (5 bases). V was cut by 6 bases and J by 2 bases, with 10 bases left in between. The CDR3 contains 13 residues. CDR1 ENHRY and CDR2 SYGVKD come from the germline V gene. In DNA, the CDR3 is TGTGCCATCAGGCTAGCTGGACAAGAGACCCAGTACTTC. Translated, it gives CAIRLAGQETQYF.

This chain uses TRBV24-1 with TRBJ1-4; D is unclear. Trimming took off 3 bases at V and 1 base at J, with 5 bases between the two ends. This CDR3 has 14 residues. CDR1 is KGHDR and CDR2 is SFDVKD in the germline V gene. CDR3 residues: CATSDPLTNEKLFF. CDR3 DNA: TGTGCCACCAGTGATCCCTTAACTAATGAAAAACTGTTTTTT.

The chain joins TRBV28 to TRBJ1-2, with a tentative D call TRBD1 (5 bases). V lost 6 bases and J 4 bases, leaving 12 bases between the germline ends. The CDR3 consists of 13 residues. From germline, CDR1 is MDHEN and CDR2 SYDVKM. The CDR3 nucleotides read TGTGCCAGCAGATTGGACACCACCTATGGCTACACCTTC. The encoded protein is CASRLDTTYGYTF.

The chain links TRBV11-3 to TRBJ2-3; 13 bases agree with TRBD2. Germline CDR1 is SGHNT and CDR2 is YENEEA. The CDR3 is made up of 19 amino acids. V dropped 4 bases and J dropped 0; count of bases not matched to a gene: 10. CDR3 region: CASSSTSGRFRTSTDTQYF. CDR3 DNA sequence: TGTGCCAGCAGCTCGACTAGCGGGAGGTTCCGAACTAGCACAGATACGCAGTATTTT.

The V call is TRBV4-3, the J call TRBJ2-1, with a possible D match to TRBD1 (6 bases). V lost 1 base, J lost 10 bases, and 14 bases lay in between. The CDR3 has 14 residues. Germline V gene data show CDR1 as LGHNA and CDR2 as YSLEER. Written as DNA, the CDR3 is TGCGCCAGCAGCCAAGGGAAACAGGGCGCAGAGCAGTTCTTC. It encodes CASSQGKQGAEQFF.

The chain combines TRBV7-2 with TRBJ1-4; D is possibly TRBD1 (5 bases). In germline, CDR1 is SGHTA, CDR2 FQGNSA. This CDR3 is 14 amino acids long. Trimming pared 5 bases from V and 7 bases from J, leaving 14 bases between. The CDR3 DNA reads as TGTGCCAGCAGCGTGGGGGGGGGAGGTGAAAAACTGTTTTTT. It translates to CASSVGGGGEKLFF.

This clone was detected only once. The chain uses TRBV25-1 and TRBJ1-3; D remains ambiguous. The V gene lost 2 bases and the J gene lost 2 bases, with 10 bases spanning the gap. Per the germline V gene, CDR1 is MGHDK and CDR2 is SYGVNS. CDR3 size: 15 residues. CDR3 nucleotide sequence: TGTGCCAGCAGTGAAGGAGGTTCCGCTGGAAACACCATATATTTT. Translation: CASSEGGSAGNTIYF.

The DNA of the CDR3 is TGTGCCAGCAGCTCTAACTCCTACGAGCAGTACTTC. Residues: CASSSNSYEQYF. The gene calls are TRBV11-3 and TRBJ2-7; D unresolved. The germline V gene encodes CDR1 SGHNT and CDR2 YENEEA. CDR3 length: 12 amino acids. V gave up 4 bases and J gave up 0 bases, with 4 bases separating them. Complete variable domain (other parts from reference TRBV11-3 and TRBJ2-7): EAGVVQSPRYKIIEKKQPVAFWCNPISGHNTLYWYLQNLGQGPELLIRYENEEAVDDSQLPKDRFSAERLKGVDSTLKIQPAELGDSAVYLCASSSNSYEQYFGPGTRLTVT.